The TCR beta chain under discussion was sequenced for a study of T-cell reconstitution after alpha-beta-depleted transplantation in children. Whole-study findings and limits: Diversity of TCRbeta at day 60 was high in some patients, arising from surviving recipient T cells and thymic progenitors. Once a year had passed after transplant, T-cell counts and diversity came mostly from newly produced T cells. Several hundred graft clones that had expanded were reportedly the source of alpha-beta T cells about two months after transplant.

This clonotype was observed many times. No antigen is known for it. The CDR3 has 12 residues. The V and J ends lost 6 bases and 6 bases respectively, with 11 bases between them. The germline gives CDR1 SNHLY, CDR2 FYNNEI. Unique molecular identifiers were incorporated when the TCRbeta library was constructed. TCRdb redid the calling of the PCR reads with MiXCR, one entry per CDR3 protein. The sample has 540,000 or so distinct CDR3 sequences, roughly 23% seen once; the top ten hold less than 15%. This chain joins TRBV2 and TRBJ1-2, with TRBD1 as a possible D gene (6 bases). The sequence came from a boy in the first two years of life who had a stem cell transplant for acute myeloid leukemia, so the T cells may come from the graft donor. The sequencing here drew on PBMCs, mostly from graft donor cells, taken 360 days after TCRalphabeta/CD19-depleted stem cell transplant. CDR3 in DNA: TGTGCCAGCAGAACAGGGCAGGATGGCTACACCTTC. This translates into CASRTGQDGYTF.